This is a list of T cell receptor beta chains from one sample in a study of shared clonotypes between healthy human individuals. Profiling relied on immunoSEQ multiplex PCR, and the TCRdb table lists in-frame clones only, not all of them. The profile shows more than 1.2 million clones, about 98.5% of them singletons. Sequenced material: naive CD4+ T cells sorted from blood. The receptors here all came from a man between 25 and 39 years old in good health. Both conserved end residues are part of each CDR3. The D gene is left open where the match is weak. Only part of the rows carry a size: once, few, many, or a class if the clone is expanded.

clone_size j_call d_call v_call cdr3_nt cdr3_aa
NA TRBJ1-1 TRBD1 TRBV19 TGTGCCAGTAGTTACGACAGGGGCTGGACTGAAGCTTTCTTT CASSYDRGWTEAFF
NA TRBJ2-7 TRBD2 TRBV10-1 TGCGCCAGCAGTTGGACTAGTCATATACCGGGCGAGCAGTACTTC CASSWTSHIPGEQYF
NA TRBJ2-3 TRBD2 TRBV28 TGTGCCAGCAGACGCGCGGGAGGGGGCACAGATACGCAGTATTTT CASRRAGGGTDTQYF
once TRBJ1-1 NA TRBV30 TGTGCCTGGAGTAGGAGGCAGGGTACTGAAGCTTTCTTT CAWSRRQGTEAFF
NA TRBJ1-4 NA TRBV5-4 TGTGCCAGCAGCTATCCGACAGGAAAACTGTTTTTT CASSYPTGKLFF
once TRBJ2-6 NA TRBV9 TGTGCCAGCAGCAGAAGGACCCTCTCTGGGGCCAACGTCCTGACTTTC CASSRRTLSGANVLTF
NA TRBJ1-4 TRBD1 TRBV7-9 TGTGCCAGCAGCCGGAGCGGGACAGGGCAGGAAAAACTGTTTTTT CASSRSGTGQEKLFF
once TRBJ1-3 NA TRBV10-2 TGCGCCAGCAGTGAGGGGTCTGGAAACACCATATATTTT CASSEGSGNTIYF
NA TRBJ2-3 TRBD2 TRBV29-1 TGCAGCGTTGAAGGATTACTAGCGGGATACGGTCGGGAAAAGACAGATACGCAGTATTTT CSVEGLLAGYGREKTDTQYF
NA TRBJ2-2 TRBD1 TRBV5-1 TGCGCCAGCAGCTTGAAGGGACAGGGTCACGGGGAGCTGTTTTTT CASSLKGQGHGELFF
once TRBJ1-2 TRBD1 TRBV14 TGTGCCAGCAGCGCGGGACAGGGGTTGGTCGGCTACACCTTC CASSAGQGLVGYTF
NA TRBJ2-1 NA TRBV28 TGTGCCAGCGGAACCAACAATGAGCAGTTCTTC CASGTNNEQFF
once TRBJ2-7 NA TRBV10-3 TGTGCCATCAGTGATGAACGGGGCCCCGGGGCCGGCGAGCAGTACTTC CAISDERGPGAGEQYF
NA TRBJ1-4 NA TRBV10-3 TGTGCCATCAGAAGCCCTGACGAGAATGAAAAACTGTTTTTT CAIRSPDENEKLFF
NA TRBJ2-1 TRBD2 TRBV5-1 TGCGCCAGCGGGCTAGCGGGTTGGTATGAGCAGTTCTTC CASGLAGWYEQFF
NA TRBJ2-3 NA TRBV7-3 TGTGCCAGCAGCCTGTACCTGAGGGGGGATACGCAGTATTTT CASSLYLRGDTQYF
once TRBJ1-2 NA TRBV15 TGTGCCACCAGCAGAGTACGGAAATGGTGGCAGGGTCACGCCTATGGCTACACCTTC CATSRVRKWWQGHAYGYTF
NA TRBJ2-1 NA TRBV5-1 TGCGCCAGCAGCTTGCTCACTGGATACAATGAGCAGTTCTTC CASSLLTGYNEQFF
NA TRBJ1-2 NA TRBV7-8 TGTGCCAGCAGTCCTCAGGGGTACTATGGCTACACCTTC CASSPQGYYGYTF
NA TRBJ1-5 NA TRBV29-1 TGCAGCGTTGGGGACAGCAATCAGCCCCAGCATTTT CSVGDSNQPQHF
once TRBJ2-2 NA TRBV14 TGTGCCAGCAGCCAAGTTAAGAACACCGGGGAGCTGTTTTTT CASSQVKNTGELFF
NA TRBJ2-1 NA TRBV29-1 TGCAGCGTTGAAGCCCAGCGGTACAATGAGCAGTTCTTC CSVEAQRYNEQFF
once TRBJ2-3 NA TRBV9 TGTGCCAGCAGCGCCGGACTCGTCGGCACAGATACGCAGTATTTT CASSAGLVGTDTQYF
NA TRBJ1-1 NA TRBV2 TGTGCCAGCAGGCTAAACACTGAAGCTTTCTTT CASRLNTEAFF
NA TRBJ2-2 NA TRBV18 TGTGCCAGCTCACCATTAGGCCCGAACACCGGGGAGCTGTTTTTT CASSPLGPNTGELFF
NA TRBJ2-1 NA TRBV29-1 TGCAGCGTTGATCGGGCCGGGGTAGCCTCTCTGAATGAGCAGTTCTTC CSVDRAGVASLNEQFF
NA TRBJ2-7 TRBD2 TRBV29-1 TGCAGCGTTGCGGGAGGGCCCTCCTACGAGCAGTACTTC CSVAGGPSYEQYF
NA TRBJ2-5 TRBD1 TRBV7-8 TGTGCCAGCAGCTTAAGACAGGGTAGGGTCTTAGAGACCCAGTACTTC CASSLRQGRVLETQYF
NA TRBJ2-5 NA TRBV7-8 TGTGCCAGCAGCCTAAGGAGGGTTCCGAGCCGGCAAGAGACCCAGTACTTC CASSLRRVPSRQETQYF
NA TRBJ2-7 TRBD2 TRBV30 TGTGCCTGGAGTGTTGCGGGAGGAAAATACGAGCAGTACTTC CAWSVAGGKYEQYF
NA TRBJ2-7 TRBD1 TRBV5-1 TGCGCCAGCAGCGCCACCGGGACAGGTGGCGACGAGCAGTACTTC CASSATGTGGDEQYF
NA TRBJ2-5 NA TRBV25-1 TGTGCCAGCAGTGCCGGGACTTCTCCCGGGGAGACCCAGTACTTC CASSAGTSPGETQYF
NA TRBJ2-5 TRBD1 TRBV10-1 TGCGCCAGCAAAGCGGCCCGGGACAGGGGCACCCAGTACTTC CASKAARDRGTQYF
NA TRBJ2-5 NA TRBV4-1 TGCGCCAGCAGCCAGTTCGGAGGGGGAGAGACCCAGTACTTC CASSQFGGGETQYF
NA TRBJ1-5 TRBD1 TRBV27 TGTGCCAGCAGTCCAGGGACAGAGAATCAGCCCCAGCATTTT CASSPGTENQPQHF
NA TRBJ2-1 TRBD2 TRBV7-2 TGTGCCAGCAGTTTACCGGGACTAGCGGGAAGGCATGAGCAGTTCTTC CASSLPGLAGRHEQFF
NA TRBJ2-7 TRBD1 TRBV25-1 TGTGCCAGCAGTGCAGGGACAGCTTACTACGAGCAGTACTTC CASSAGTAYYEQYF
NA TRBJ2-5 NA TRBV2 TGTGCCAGCAGTGACGCCCGTAGGAAGACCCAGTACTTC CASSDARRKTQYF
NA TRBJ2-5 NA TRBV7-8 TGTGCCAGCAGCATACACAGGAGGGAGACCCAGTACTTC CASSIHRRETQYF
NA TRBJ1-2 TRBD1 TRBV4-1 TGCGCCAGCAGCCAGAGGGGACAGGGCGGCTATGGCTACACCTTC CASSQRGQGGYGYTF
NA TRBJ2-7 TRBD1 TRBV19 TGTGCCAGTGGACAGGGGCCCTACGAGCAGTACTTC CASGQGPYEQYF
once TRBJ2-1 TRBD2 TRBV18 TGTGCCAGCTCACCGGGACTAGCCCTCTTAAGCCCCAACAATGAGCAGTTCTTC CASSPGLALLSPNNEQFF
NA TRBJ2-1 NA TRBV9 TGTGCCAGCAGCCCCCGCCATGCGGGGGCTAATGAGCAGTTCTTC CASSPRHAGANEQFF
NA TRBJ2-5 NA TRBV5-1 TGCGCCAGCAGCTTGGGCAGGCAAGACCAAGAGACCCAGTACTTC CASSLGRQDQETQYF
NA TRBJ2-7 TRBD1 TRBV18 TGTGCCAGCTCACCGCAGGTTGTAGTCGACAGGGTCTACGAGCAGTACTTC CASSPQVVVDRVYEQYF
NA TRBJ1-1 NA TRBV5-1 TGCGCCAGCAGCTTGGATGCTCGGCCGAACACTGAAGCTTTCTTT CASSLDARPNTEAFF
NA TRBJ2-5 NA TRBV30 TGTGCCTGGAGCTATGGGGGGGAGACCCAGTACTTC CAWSYGGETQYF
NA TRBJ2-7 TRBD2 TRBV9 TGTGCCAGCAGCGAATTAGCGGGAGGGCCCTACGAGCAGTACTTC CASSELAGGPYEQYF
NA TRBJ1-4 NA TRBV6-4 TGTGCCAAAAACGGACGGGTGGGAGAAAAACTGTTTTTT CAKNGRVGEKLFF
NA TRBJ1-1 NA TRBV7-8 TGTGCCAGCATCAAACCCCTGGGGAGGAACACTGAAGCTTTCTTT CASIKPLGRNTEAFF